There are many counts of the clone carrying this T cell receptor beta chain. Its antigen remains unknown. Terminally differentiated effector memory CD45RA+ cells were excluded from the naive CD8 cells, which were CD45RO-negative and positively selected for CCR7. There were no recent acute infections or vaccinations among the donors, who were healthy HIV-negative adults. The data derive from a study of shared clonotypes between healthy human individuals. Study-level points and caveats: Measured sharing among donors was expected to vary with sequencing depth. Memory subsets generally showed smaller estimated richness than naive subsets did.

The germline CDR1 and CDR2 sequences are MDHEN and SYDVKM. The CDR3 runs 15 residues. The V end was cut by 6 bases, the J end by 1 base, with 15 bases between. Genomic DNA belonging to each subset was distributed in equal measure over several immunoSEQ plates. The table came from immunoSEQ multiplex PCR; TCRdb's copy has only in-frame clones and leaves some out. The table includes fewer than 850,000 clones, just over 95% detected once. This TCR came from a man younger than 40 in good health. The gene calls are TRBV28 and TRBJ2-5; D may be TRBD1 (5 bases). Specimen: naive CD8+ T cells sorted from blood. The CDR3 region is CASRLTQEFQETQYF. In nucleotides, the CDR3 is TGTGCCAGCAGGCTAACACAGGAATTCCAAGAGACCCAGTACTTC.